This entry concerns a single TCR beta chain. Its antigen is undetermined. This sample is drawn from a study of vaccination effects on CD4 cells after COVID-19. This table comes from immunoSEQ multiplex PCR, and its TCRdb copy is limited to in-frame clones, with some not included. Counted here are roughly 50,000 clones, 50% to 70% occurring once; the ten biggest clones make up nearly 5.5%. Germline-derived CDR1 and CDR2 are SGHRS and YFSETQ. This CDR3 is 17 amino acids long. The V gene lost 2 bases and the J gene lost 0 bases, with 14 bases spanning the gap. General study results and limits: There were few convalescent patients in the study and no early post-infection timepoints. Clones from infection and from vaccination both contracted markedly late after vaccination.

CD4+ T cell isolation took place after less than 13 days of culture. Vaccinees lacked prior SARS-CoV-2 infection and tested negative for nucleocapsid antibodies. Cultures received IL-2 medium that replaced half the medium on days 3 and 7. The receptor's source is a human donor who received a COVID-19 vaccine. The rearrangement joins TRBV5-1 to TRBJ1-4; TRBD1 might be the D (6 bases). The specimen comprised CD4+ T cells from PBMCs cultured without peptide, sampled before COVID-19 vaccination. The CDR3 protein is CASSFTTGSTTNEKLFF. Here the CDR3 DNA reads TGCGCCAGCAGCTTTACGACAGGATCGACAACTAATGAAAAACTGTTTTTT. Complete variable domain (other parts from reference TRBV5-1 and TRBJ1-4): KAGVTQTPRYLIKTRGQQVTLSCSPISGHRSVSWYQQTPGQGLQFLFEYFSETQRNKGNFPGRFSGRQFSNSRSEMNVSTLELGDSALYLCASSFTTGSTTNEKLFFGSGTQLSVL.